The rows below give T cell receptor beta chains drawn from one sample of a study of identical twins. TCRdb reprocessed the 5' RACE reads with MiXCR, giving one entry per CDR3 protein. The sample consists of about 520,000 distinct CDR3 sequences, roughly a fifth of them appearing once. This same sample was also taken into another study, of T cells expressing NK-cell markers.

Sequenced: CD4+ T cells sorted from blood. The receptors originated from a woman between 18 and 29 years old in good health. Each CDR3 is given with its conserved first and last residue. The D gene is left open where the match is weak. Clone size is shown for a subset of rows, as once, few, many or a class of expanded clone.

j_call d_call v_call clone_size cdr3_aa cdr3_nt
TRBJ2-7 . TRBV9 few CASSVGGKTYEQYF TGTGCCAGCAGCGTAGGGGGGAAAACCTACGAGCAGTACTTC
TRBJ2-7 . TRBV20-1 . CSASLQGNYEQYF TGCAGTGCTAGTTTGCAGGGGAATTACGAGCAGTACTTC
TRBJ1-5 . TRBV23-1 . CASSHRRQPQHF TGCGCCAGCAGTCACAGGAGGCAGCCCCAGCATTTT
TRBJ1-1 . TRBV7-2 . CASSLWVSMNTEAFF TGTGCCAGCAGCTTATGGGTCAGCATGAACACTGAAGCTTTCTTT
TRBJ1-5 TRBD1 TRBV20-1 . CSAVITGDQPQHF TGCAGTGCCGTAATTACAGGGGACCAGCCCCAGCATTTT
TRBJ1-1 . TRBV4-2 few CASSQARDHTEAFF TGTGCCAGCAGCCAAGCCAGGGACCACACTGAAGCTTTCTTT
TRBJ2-5 . TRBV20-1 many CSAKLGAGAETQYF TGCAGTGCTAAGTTGGGGGCAGGGGCTGAGACCCAGTACTTC
TRBJ1-6 . TRBV20-1 many CSASPGLQDSPLHF TGCAGTGCTAGCCCGGGACTGCAAGATTCACCCCTCCACTTT
TRBJ1-2 . TRBV29-1 . CSGWRADGGYTF TGCAGCGGGTGGAGAGCCGATGGGGGCTACACCTTC
TRBJ1-6 . TRBV5-1 many CASSRQDNSPLHF TGCGCCAGCAGTCGCCAAGATAATTCACCCCTCCACTTT
TRBJ2-7 . TRBV14 . CASSQGQDFAYEQYF TGTGCCAGCAGCCAAGGACAGGACTTTGCCTACGAGCAGTACTTC
TRBJ2-1 TRBD2 TRBV12-3/TRBV12-4 few CASSPSGGASYNEQFF TGTGCCAGCAGTCCTAGCGGGGGGGCCTCCTACAATGAGCAGTTCTTC
TRBJ2-5 . TRBV29-1 few CSVGRAGETQYF TGCAGCGTCGGAAGGGCGGGAGAGACCCAGTACTTC
TRBJ2-2 . TRBV27 few CASSLRGVDGELFF TGTGCCAGCAGTTTACGAGGGGTCGACGGGGAGCTGTTTTTT